This passage covers 19 T cell receptor beta chains from one sample sequenced in a study of blood T cell repertoires in COVID-19. The table came from immunoSEQ multiplex PCR; TCRdb's copy has only in-frame clones and leaves some out. The data show fewer than 350,000 clones, roughly 85% seen once. The specimen sequenced was PBMCs or T cells enriched from blood (not recorded which). The receptors were sampled from a woman between 40 and 50 years old who had recovered from COVID-19.

This clone was seen just once. The genes are TRBV28 and TRBJ1-2; perhaps TRBD1 as D (5 bases). CDR1 and CDR2 from the germline V gene are MDHEN and SYDVKM. Between the trimmed V and J ends, which lost 5 bases and 12 bases, there was a span of 22 bases. The CDR3 runs 14 residues. Written as DNA, the CDR3 is TGTGCCAGCAGTACACAGGCCGGCGGGGTCGGGAACACCTTC. This encodes CASSTQAGGVGNTF.

The chain joins TRBV7-9 to TRBJ2-1; the match to TRBD2 covers 11 bases. Trimming removed 5 bases from V and 4 bases from J; junction bases left unmatched: 7. CDR3 length equals 16 residues. The germline CDR1 and CDR2 sequences are SEHNR and FQNEAQ (reference sequence). The CDR3 region is CASSQTSGSLYNEQFF. In DNA form, the CDR3 reads TGTGCCAGCAGCCAAACTAGCGGGAGTTTGTACAATGAGCAGTTCTTC.

This chain joins TRBV4-1 and TRBJ1-3; D unresolved. There are 15 residues in the CDR3. Germline values: CDR1 MGHRA, CDR2 YSYEKL. Deletions cut 1 base from V and 2 bases from J, with 9 bases between. The CDR3 here is CASSQAGSAGNTIYF. The CDR3 bases are TGCGCCAGCAGCCAAGCGGGGTCTGCTGGAAACACCATATATTTT.

The chain joins TRBV7-8 to TRBJ2-2, with D possibly matching TRBD1 (7 bases). Germline V lookup: CDR1 SGHVS, CDR2 FQNEAQ. The V end lost 6 bases, the J end lost 0 bases, and 20 bases lay between the germline ends. The CDR3 contains 18 residues. This CDR3 is CASRPTRGGGTNTGELFF. The DNA of the CDR3 is TGTGCCAGCAGGCCGACGCGTGGAGGGGGCACGAACACCGGGGAGCTGTTTTTT.

This clone showed up just once. V gene TRBV6-5 combines with J gene TRBJ1-2, with 9 bases lining up with TRBD1. The CDR3 loop spans 15 amino acids. The germline gives CDR1 MNHEY, CDR2 SVGAGI. Trimming cost V 4 bases and J 4 bases; bases outside gene matches: 7. In DNA form, the CDR3 reads TGTGCCAGCAGTTTCCGGGACAGGGCTACCTATGGCTACACCTTC. As protein: CASSFRDRATYGYTF.

This clone showed up just a few times. The chain employs TRBV2 and TRBJ2-1; no definite D call. The length of the CDR3 is 14 residues. The germline V gene encodes CDR1 SNHLY and CDR2 FYNNEI. V lost 3 bases and J 8 bases, leaving 14 bases between the germline ends. The chain's CDR3 is CASSDFLDLDEQFF. The CDR3 nucleotides are TGTGCCAGCAGTGATTTCCTAGATCTCGATGAGCAGTTCTTC.

V gene TRBV28 combines with J gene TRBJ2-3; D might be TRBD1 (6 bases). Trimming removed 5 bases from V and 3 bases from J, with 30 bases in between. The CDR3 loop spans 20 amino acids. Germline assignment: CDR1 MDHEN and CDR2 SYDVKM. The CDR3 coding sequence is TGTGCCAGCAGTCCGACCGGGACACGGTATTTCCATCCTGAGACAGATACGCAGTATTTT. Its protein product is CASSPTGTRYFHPETDTQYF.

The sample holds many counts of this clone. J is TRBJ2-7 and V is TRBV18; 9 bases fit TRBD1. This CDR3 spans 14 amino acids. Germline V gene lookup returns CDR1 KGHSH and CDR2 LQKENI. The trim removed 6 bases at V and 3 bases at J, leaving 6 bases unmatched. The chain's CDR3 is CASSLGQGSYEQYF. As DNA, the CDR3 is TGTGCCAGCTCCTTGGGACAGGGTAGCTACGAGCAGTACTTC.

A few counts support this clone. This CDR3 is CASSSTGKGNTIYF. The CDR3 region has the DNA TGTGCCAGCAGCTCTACAGGGAAAGGAAACACCATATATTTT. The V call is TRBV13, the J call TRBJ1-3, with TRBD1 as a possible D gene (6 bases). V lost 4 bases and J lost 4, with 11 bases in between. Per the germline V gene, CDR1 is PRHDT and CDR2 is FYEKMQ (reference sequence). CDR3 length: 14 amino acids.

V and J are TRBV20-1 and TRBJ2-7; TRBD1 might be the D (5 bases). The CDR3 totals 11 residues. In germline, CDR1 is DFQATT, CDR2 SNEGSKA (reference sequence). Trimming took off 6 bases at V and 2 bases at J, with 8 bases between the two ends. As DNA, the CDR3 is TGCAGTGCCGAGGACACCTACGAGCAGTACTTC. This translates into CSAEDTYEQYF.

This clone appeared a few times. This chain joins TRBV27 and TRBJ2-7; D is uncertain. Germline V CDR1 and CDR2: MNHEY, SMNVEV (reference sequence). V gave up 7 bases and J gave up 3 bases, with 13 bases separating them. The CDR3 is made up of 13 amino acids. The CDR3 coding sequence is TGTGCCAGCATCGAACAAAACCTCTACGAGCAGTACTTC. Its protein is CASIEQNLYEQYF.

The chain couples TRBV6-4 to TRBJ1-3; 7 bases are shared with TRBD1. J lost 3 bases, V lost 11 bases, and 7 bases had no gene match. CDR1 is MRHNA, CDR2 SNTAGT, per germline. This CDR3 spans 13 amino acids. In DNA, the CDR3 is TGTGCCGGACCACAGGGGAATGGAAACACCATATATTTT. As protein: CAGPQGNGNTIYF.

This chain joins TRBV19 and TRBJ2-2; the D gene is possibly TRBD1 (6 bases). The CDR3 is made up of 15 amino acids. The ends were cut back, 2 bases at V and 5 bases at J, with 12 bases in the middle. From germline, CDR1 is LNHDA and CDR2 SQIVND (reference sequence). The CDR3 is CASSISQGRTGELFF. The CDR3, as DNA: TGTGCCAGTAGTATAAGCCAGGGGAGAACCGGGGAGCTGTTTTTT.

This chain uses TRBV7-2 with TRBJ1-4; 7 nucleotides line up with TRBD1. Per the germline V gene, CDR1 is SGHTA and CDR2 is FQGNSA. The V segment lost 2 bases and the J segment 10 bases; nucleotides outside the gene matches: 10. CDR3 length: 15 amino acids. CDR3 sequence: CASSLTGVPRGKLFF. CDR3 coding DNA: TGTGCCAGCAGCTTAACAGGGGTCCCTAGAGGAAAACTGTTTTTT.

V usage is TRBV30 and J usage is TRBJ1-1; D is undetermined. The CDR3 has 12 amino acids. Germline values: CDR1 GTSNPN, CDR2 SVGIG (reference sequence). V gave up 5 bases and J gave up 1 base, with 8 bases separating them. The CDR3 sequence: CAWGRQNTEAFF. The DNA for the CDR3 is TGTGCCTGGGGCAGGCAGAACACTGAAGCTTTCTTT.

The chain employs TRBV19 and TRBJ2-7, with 7 positions matching TRBD1. The trim removed 7 bases at V and 0 bases at J, leaving 9 bases unmatched. Germline lookup yields CDR1 LNHDA and CDR2 SQIVND (reference sequence). The CDR3 has 15 residues. The CDR3 nucleotides are TGTGCCAGTAAGGAGGTGGCAGGGGGCTCCTACGAGCAGTACTTC. The encoded protein is CASKEVAGGSYEQYF.

The chain couples TRBV3-1 (or the pseudogene TRBV3-2) to TRBJ2-7; no reliable D call. Trimming stripped 1 base from V and 6 bases from J, with 10 bases between. Looked up from germline, CDR1 is LGHDT and CDR2 is YNNKEL (reference sequence). CDR3 length: 13 residues. The CDR3, as DNA: TGTGCCAGCAGCCAAGGTACTAATGGCGAGCAGTACTTC. Protein sequence: CASSQGTNGEQYF.

V gene TRBV5-1 combines with J gene TRBJ2-5, with 11 bases fitting TRBD2. The CDR3 has 17 amino acids. CDR1 SGHRS and CDR2 YFSETQ come from the germline V gene. V lost 4 bases, J lost 1 base, and 9 bases stayed unmatched. In nucleotides, the CDR3 is TGCGCCAGCAGCCTGGGCTCGACTAGCGGGGTCCAAGAGACCCAGTACTTC. Translating gives CASSLGSTSGVQETQYF.

V is TRBV14 and J is TRBJ2-3; D remains unclear. Trimming pared 0 bases from V and 2 bases from J, leaving 6 bases between. The CDR3 has 14 residues. Germline-derived CDR1 and CDR2 are SGHDN and FVKESK. In DNA, the CDR3 is TGTGCCAGCAGCCAAGACCCTACCACAGATACGCAGTATTTT. Its protein product is CASSQDPTTDTQYF.